Below, 5 T cell receptor beta chains from the same sample are listed, as sequenced in a study of naive and memory T cell subsets. Two oligonucleotides, mixed equimolar, formed the beta constant-region primer covering TRBC1 and TRBC2. The ligated cDNA underwent four PCR rounds using SP2 and nested alpha and beta constant-region primers. TCRdb reanalysed the UMI-ligation and nested PCR reads using MiXCR and keeps one entry per CDR3 protein. The sample carries roughly 140,000 distinct CDR3 sequences, approximately 20% recorded once. Study-wide results and limits: Possibly reflecting memory cells re-expressing CD45RA, a few larger clonotypes occurred in naive repertoires, especially CD8.

Antigens for these TCRs are unknown. Material for sequencing was naive CD8+ T cells from blood. All receptors derive from a human donor in good health.

This clonotype was seen more than once but under ten times. J is TRBJ2-1 and V is TRBV29-1, with 9 bases identical to TRBD2. Looked up from germline, CDR1 is SQVTM and CDR2 is ANQGSEA. The trim removed 6 bases at V and 4 bases at J, leaving 4 bases unmatched. The CDR3 has 13 amino acids. CDR3 sequence (DNA): TGCAGCGTGAGACTAGCGGATTACAATGAGCAGTTCTTC. This sequence encodes CSVRLADYNEQFF.

This clonotype was counted only a few times. The chain has TRBV15 and TRBJ2-7, with D possibly called TRBD1 or TRBD2 (5 bases each). Per germline, CDR1 LNHNV and CDR2 YYDKDF (reference sequence). Between the trimmed V and J ends, which lost 5 bases and 6 bases, there was a span of 20 bases. This CDR3 comprises 15 residues. The CDR3 region has the DNA TGTGCCACCAGCTCCGGGGCAAACTTGGCCGGCGAGCAGTACTTC. Translated: CATSSGANLAGEQYF.

This chain links TRBV7-9 with TRBJ1-2, with a weak D call TRBD1 (6 bases). V lost 3 bases, J lost 8 bases, and 19 bases lay in between. Germline V gives CDR1 SEHNR, CDR2 FQNEAQ (reference sequence). The CDR3 runs to 15 residues. The DNA of the CDR3 is TGTGCCAGCAGCTTTCCGGCGATGGTCCAGGGGGGCTACACCTTC. It specifies CASSFPAMVQGGYTF.

The genes are TRBV21-1 and TRBJ2-5; TRBD1 reflects the table's D call only, with no check against the DNA. TRBV21-1 is a pseudogene. The CDR3 spans 20 residues. This CDR3 is CASISPLPGTTFLQSSTQYF. The CDR3 nucleotides are TGTGCCAGCATCAGCCCTTTGCCCGGGACGACTTTCCTCCAAAGCAGTACCCAGTACTTC.

This sequence joins TRBV13 and TRBJ1-1; 9 bases are shared with TRBD1. Germline V CDR1 and CDR2: PRHDT, FYEKMQ (reference sequence). This CDR3 has 16 residues. V lost 4 bases and J lost 1; bases outside the gene matches: 7. CDR3 DNA: TGTGCCAGCAGCTCACCGGGACAGGGACCGAACACTGAAGCTTTCTTT. It codes for CASSSPGQGPNTEAFF. The full variable domain, rest sourced from reference TRBV13 and TRBJ1-1, is AAGVIQSPRHLIKEKRETATLKCYPIPRHDTVYWYQQGPGQDPQFLISFYEKMQSDKGSIPDRFSAQQFSDYHSELNMSSLELGDSALYFCASSSPGQGPNTEAFFGQGTRLTVV.